These 32 T cell receptor beta chains came from one sample sequenced in a study of blood T cell repertoires in COVID-19. The protocol was immunoSEQ multiplex PCR, while the TCRdb copy is restricted to in-frame clones and leaves out a portion. The repertoire holds 25,000 to 35,000 clones, with roughly 73% as singletons. Specimen: peripheral blood. The receptor set was obtained from a woman aged 70 to 79 with active or convalescent COVID-19.

The rearrangement uses TRBV11-2 and TRBJ1-1; no definite D call. Trimming removed 1 base from V and 3 bases from J, with 9 bases in between. CDR1 is SGHAT and CDR2 is FQNNGV in the germline V gene. The CDR3 extends over 14 amino acids. The CDR3 DNA is TGTGCCAGCAGCTTAGCGGGGAGGGACACTGAAGCTTTCTTT. Protein product: CASSLAGRDTEAFF.

This clone was seen just once. CDR3 sequence: CASSESRAGGTDTQYF. Here the CDR3 DNA reads TGTGCCAGCAGTGAGAGTCGTGCGGGGGGGACAGATACGCAGTATTTT. V and J are TRBV2 and TRBJ2-3; 9 nucleotides line up with TRBD2. Germline V gene lookup returns CDR1 SNHLY and CDR2 FYNNEI. The CDR3 runs 16 residues. V was clipped by 3 bases and J by 3 bases; unmatched bases: 7.

The CDR3 DNA sequence: TGCGCCAGCAGCTTGGGGGACAGGGCGAACACTGAAGCTTTCTTT. It yields the protein CASSLGDRANTEAFF. V gene TRBV5-1 combines with J gene TRBJ1-1; 9 bases match TRBD1. The V gene's germline CDR1 is SGHRS and CDR2 YFSETQ. The CDR3 has 15 residues. Germline trimming cut 0 bases from V and 1 base from J; bases unmatched to any gene: 1. The full variable domain, rest sourced from reference TRBV5-1 and TRBJ1-1, is KAGVTQTPRYLIKTRGQQVTLSCSPISGHRSVSWYQQTPGQGLQFLFEYFSETQRNKGNFPGRFSGRQFSNSRSEMNVSTLELGDSALYLCASSLGDRANTEAFFGQGTRLTVV.

V usage is TRBV6-5 and J usage is TRBJ2-5; D perhaps matches TRBD1 (5 bases). V was trimmed by 5 bases and J by 0 bases, leaving 13 bases between them. Per the germline V gene, CDR1 is MNHEY and CDR2 is SVGAGI. This CDR3 has 15 amino acids. The CDR3 nucleotides are TGTGCCAGCAGTCCGGATTGGGGCAACCAAGAGACCCAGTACTTC. It specifies CASSPDWGNQETQYF.

The chain recombines TRBV21-1 with TRBJ2-1; TRBD2, the D gene given by the table, was not confirmed from the DNA. TRBV21-1 is labeled a pseudogene. CDR3 size: 16 residues. CDR3 residues: CASSKRRLCDRNEQFF. CDR3 nucleotide sequence: TGTGCCAGCAGCAAAAGAAGACTTTGCGATCGCAATGAGCAGTTCTTC.

There are a few counts of this clone. This sequence joins TRBV29-1 and TRBJ1-2; 9 bases fit TRBD1. This CDR3 contains 13 residues. Germline trimming cut 4 bases from V and 4 bases from J; bases unmatched to any gene: 4. Germline lookup yields CDR1 SQVTM and CDR2 ANQGSEA. The CDR3 nucleotides are TGCAGCGTTGCGGACAGGGGTGGCTATGGCTACACCTTC. This translates into CSVADRGGYGYTF.

The rearrangement joins TRBV6-4 to TRBJ1-4; no definite D call. The V end was cut by 11 bases, the J end by 2 bases, with 12 bases between. Germline CDR1 reads MRHNA; CDR2 reads SNTAGT. The CDR3 consists of 13 residues. CDR3 sequence: CASARETNEKLFF. The CDR3 nucleotides are TGTGCCTCCGCGCGGGAGACTAATGAAAAACTGTTTTTT.

The J gene is TRBJ2-7, the V gene TRBV10-3; weak D call: TRBD1 (6 bases). This CDR3 is built from 12 residues. The germline V gene has CDR1 ENHRY and CDR2 SYGVKD. Trimming pared 4 bases from V and 4 bases from J, leaving 8 bases between. CDR3 DNA sequence: TGTGCCATCAGTGGGACAGAGTACGAGCAGTACTTC. Amino acid sequence: CAISGTEYEQYF.

The chain carries TRBV2 and TRBJ2-7, with TRBD1 matching over 9 bases. V lost 3 bases to trimming and J lost 11 bases; unmatched junction nucleotides: 8. The CDR3 has 13 amino acids. Germline assignment: CDR1 SNHLY and CDR2 FYNNEI. The CDR3 reads CASSEIIQGAEYF. The CDR3 coding sequence is TGTGCCAGCAGTGAGATTATACAGGGGGCTGAGTACTTC.

The table lists this clone with a count of one. This sequence joins TRBV5-6 and TRBJ2-7, with TRBD2 identical over 7 bases. The CDR3 totals 12 residues. Germline CDR1 reads SGHDT; CDR2 reads YYEEEE. V gave up 4 bases and J gave up 6 bases; unmatched junction bases: 4. CDR3: CASSPGLSEQYF. The DNA of the CDR3 is TGTGCCAGCAGCCCGGGACTATCCGAGCAGTACTTC. Based on the CDR3 plus reference TRBV5-6 and TRBJ2-7, the full variable domain is DAGVTQSPTHLIKTRGQQVTLRCSPKSGHDTVSWYQQALGQGPQFIFQYYEEEERQRGNFPDRFSGHQFPNYSSELNVNALLLGDSALYLCASSPGLSEQYFGPGTRLTVT.

In its sample, this clone was seen a few times. This chain connects TRBV6-5 to TRBJ1-2; D perhaps matches TRBD1 (5 bases). The CDR3 is 13 residues long. Germline-derived CDR1 and CDR2 are MNHEY and SVGAGI. V was clipped by 6 bases and J by 8 bases, with 16 bases between them. DNA of the CDR3: TGTGCCAGCAGAGACGGGGGGTCGGCAGGCTACACCTTC. As protein: CASRDGGSAGYTF.

Remarks on this clone: The limits of the CDR3 on the DNA are not certain, so only TCRdb's listed CDR3 is given. The chain is built from TRBV6-6 and TRBJ2-2; no check of the table's D call, TRBD2, against the DNA was made. The CDR3 adds up to 16 amino acids, both ends counted. Germline CDR1 and CDR2: MNHNY and SVGAGI (reference sequence). CDR3 residues: CASSSSAGGPGGELFF.

This chain links TRBV30 with TRBJ1-1; 7 bases match TRBD1. The V gene end was trimmed by 2 bases and the J gene end by 0 bases; junction bases not matched to a gene: 6. The CDR3 length is 15 residues. Germline V gene sequence: CDR1 GTSNPN, CDR2 SVGIG (reference sequence). CDR3 sequence (DNA): TGTGCCTGGAGTCCCTCGACAGGGCTGAACACTGAAGCTTTCTTT. Amino acids: CAWSPSTGLNTEAFF. Full variable domain (rest looked up from reference TRBV30 and TRBJ1-1): SQTIHQWPATLVQPVGSPLSLECTVEGTSNPNLYWYRQAAGRGLQLLFYSVGIGQISSEVPQNLSASRPQDRQFILSSKKLLLSDSGFYLCAWSPSTGLNTEAFFGQGTRLTVV.

This clone has a handful of counts. The chain uses TRBV7-9 and TRBJ2-7; 10 bases fit TRBD1. V was clipped by 5 bases and J by 4 bases; unmatched bases: 5. CDR1 is SEHNR and CDR2 is FQNEAQ in the germline V gene (reference sequence). The CDR3 runs to 14 residues. CDR3 nucleotides: TGTGCCAGCAGCACGGGACAGGGGAATTACGAGCAGTACTTC. It yields the protein CASSTGQGNYEQYF. The full variable domain, in which reference TRBV7-9 and TRBJ2-7 provide the parts outside the CDR3, is DTGVSQNPRHKITKRGQNVTFRCDPISEHNRLYWYRQTLGQGPEFLTYFQNEAQLEKSRLLSDRFSAERPKGSFSTLEIQRTEQGDSAMYLCASSTGQGNYEQYFGPGTRLTVT.

The rearrangement joins TRBV7-2 to TRBJ2-2, with TRBD2 identical over 12 bases. Germline trimming cut 4 bases from V and 8 bases from J; bases unmatched to any gene: 2. The length of the CDR3 is 14 residues. Germline lookup yields CDR1 SGHTA and CDR2 FQGNSA. CDR3 protein: CASSSLAGGGELFF. Written as DNA, the CDR3 is TGTGCCAGCAGCTCACTAGCGGGAGGAGGGGAGCTGTTTTTT. Drawing the rest from reference TRBV7-2 and TRBJ2-2, the complete variable domain is GAGVSQSPSNKVTEKGKDVELRCDPISGHTALYWYRQSLGQGLEFLIYFQGNSAPDKSGLPSDRFSAERTGGSVSTLTIQRTQQEDSAVYLCASSSLAGGGELFFGEGSRLTVL.

The rearrangement uses TRBV11-2 and TRBJ2-2; no reliable D call. The CDR3 length is 13 residues. Trimming cost V 5 bases and J 5 bases, with 9 bases left between them. Germline loops: CDR1 SGHAT, CDR2 FQNNGV. The CDR3 region is CASSVVRTGELFF. For the CDR3, the DNA is TGTGCCAGCAGCGTGGTGAGGACCGGGGAGCTGTTTTTT.

This clone turned up a few times. The CDR3 spells CATSRGAGTNEKLFF. The DNA for the CDR3 is TGTGCCACCAGCAGAGGGGCGGGTACTAATGAAAAACTGTTTTTT. The chain is built from TRBV15 and TRBJ1-4, with D uncertain. The CDR3 contains 15 residues. From germline, CDR1 is LNHNV and CDR2 YYDKDF (reference sequence). The V end was cut by 1 base, the J end by 2 bases, with 8 bases between.

As to this clone: The same CDR3 arises from other DNA sequences in this sample as well. This rearrangement joins TRBV11-2 to TRBJ2-7; D is possibly TRBD2 (6 bases). The CDR3 sequence is 15 residues long. CDR1 SGHAT and CDR2 FQNNGV come from the germline V gene. Deletions cut 7 bases from V and 5 bases from J, with 21 bases between. CDR3 coding DNA: TGTGCCAGCACCATCTGGGCGGGACGGCTAAACGAGCAGTACTTC. This translates into CASTIWAGRLNEQYF.

The V call is TRBV7-9, the J call TRBJ2-7; tentative D call: TRBD1 (5 bases). Trimming cost V 1 base and J 4 bases, with 14 bases left between them. This CDR3 has 15 amino acids. Germline CDR1 and CDR2: SEHNR and FQNEAQ (reference sequence). CDR3 DNA sequence: TGTGCCAGCAGCTTAGAGGGGATTGGAGATTACGAGCAGTACTTC. Translated: CASSLEGIGDYEQYF. The full variable domain, rest sourced from reference TRBV7-9 and TRBJ2-7, is DTGVSQNPRHKITKRGQNVTFRCDPISEHNRLYWYRQTLGQGPEFLTYFQNEAQLEKSRLLSDRFSAERPKGSFSTLEIQRTEQGDSAMYLCASSLEGIGDYEQYFGPGTRLTVT.

The chain carries TRBV21-1 and TRBJ2-1; TRBD2 is the table's D call and was not checked against the DNA. TRBV21-1 is given as a pseudogene. This CDR3 is built from 19 residues. In nucleotides, the CDR3 is TGTGCCAGCAGCACCAAAAAGGGGGGACTAGCGGGGAGCATCAATGAGCAGTTCTTC. Translated, it gives CASSTKKGGLAGSINEQFF.

The chain links TRBV19 to TRBJ1-5; D gene unclear. The CDR3 spans 15 residues. The V end was cut by 8 bases, the J end by 2 bases, with 16 bases between. Germline V gene lookup returns CDR1 LNHDA and CDR2 SQIVND (reference sequence). The CDR3, as DNA: TGTGCCAGTTCCAATCGAGGGTCCGGCAATCAGCCCCAGCATTTT. Translating it yields CASSNRGSGNQPQHF. Full variable domain (outside the CDR3, taken from reference TRBV19 and TRBJ1-5): DGGITQSPKYLFRKEGQNVTLSCEQNLNHDAMYWYRQDPGQGLRLIYYSQIVNDFQKGDIAEGYSVSREKKESFPLTVTSAQKNPTAFYLCASSNRGSGNQPQHFGDGTRLSIL.

The V gene is TRBV5-1, the J gene TRBJ1-2; possible D gene TRBD1, 5 bases. This CDR3 is built from 16 residues. The V gene's germline CDR1 is SGHRS and CDR2 YFSETQ. V lost 4 bases to trimming and J lost 6 bases, with 22 bases between them. The CDR3, as DNA: TGCGCCAGCAGCCCGGGTGAGGAGGGGCGCACTCATGGCTACACCTTC. Amino acids: CASSPGEEGRTHGYTF.

V and J are TRBV28 and TRBJ2-4; maybe TRBD1 (5 bases). The CDR3 loop spans 16 amino acids. The germline V gene has CDR1 MDHEN and CDR2 SYDVKM. V was cut by 5 bases and J by 0 bases, with 14 bases left in between. CDR3: CASSIPRAGAKNIQYF. The DNA for the CDR3 is TGTGCCAGCAGTATACCCAGGGCTGGAGCCAAAAACATTCAGTACTTC.

In its sample, this clone was seen once. The V gene is TRBV9, the J gene TRBJ1-2, with 8 bases lining up with TRBD1. The length of the CDR3 is 16 residues. The germline CDR1 and CDR2 sequences are SGDLS and YYNGEE. Germline trimming cut 0 bases from V and 8 bases from J; bases unmatched to any gene: 12. The CDR3 DNA sequence: TGTGCCAGCAGCGTAGGAGGACAGGGTGCTGGTGGGGGCTACACCTTC. This encodes CASSVGGQGAGGGYTF.

The chain is built from TRBV24-1 and TRBJ1-2; 8 bases align to TRBD1. CDR1 is KGHDR and CDR2 is SFDVKD in the germline V gene. With V trimmed by 9 bases and J by 7 bases, 6 bases remained unmatched. The CDR3 totals 12 residues. The CDR3 loop reads CATSTGEVGYTF. The CDR3 DNA is TGTGCCACCTCGACAGGGGAGGTTGGCTACACCTTC.

The chain couples TRBV7-2 to TRBJ2-6; 7 bases agree with TRBD1. CDR3 size: 17 residues. The germline CDR1 and CDR2 sequences are SGHTA and FQGNSA. V gave up 2 bases and J gave up 0 bases; unmatched junction bases: 4. The DNA for the CDR3 is TGTGCCAGCAGCTTACTGACAGGGAACTCTGGGGCCAACGTCCTGACTTTC. It codes for CASSLLTGNSGANVLTF. The full variable domain, with the rest looked up from reference TRBV7-2 and TRBJ2-6, is GAGVSQSPSNKVTEKGKDVELRCDPISGHTALYWYRQSLGQGLEFLIYFQGNSAPDKSGLPSDRFSAERTGGSVSTLTIQRTQQEDSAVYLCASSLLTGNSGANVLTFGAGSRLTVL.

The CDR3 region has the DNA TGTGCCAGCAGCTTAGTGGGGGGGGCGGCGGAGACCCAGTACTTC. Translated, it gives CASSLVGGAAETQYF. The chain employs TRBV11-2 and TRBJ2-5; perhaps TRBD2 as D (7 bases). Looked up from germline, CDR1 is SGHAT and CDR2 is FQNNGV. Trimming left V 1 base short and J 5 bases short, with 14 bases between. CDR3 length equals 15 residues.

The chain recombines TRBV6-5 with TRBJ1-1, with 7 nucleotides matching TRBD1. This CDR3 spans 15 amino acids. V shed 5 bases and J 0 bases; nucleotides not matched to a gene: 6. CDR1 is MNHEY and CDR2 is SVGAGI in the germline V gene. CDR3 nucleotides: TGTGCCAGCAGTCGCAACAGGGGTATGAACACTGAAGCTTTCTTT. Translating gives CASSRNRGMNTEAFF.

This sequence joins TRBV6-5 and TRBJ1-1; 8 nucleotides line up with TRBD1. The CDR3 length is 14 residues. CDR1 is MNHEY, CDR2 SVGAGI, per germline. V was clipped by 6 bases and J by 1 base; unmatched bases: 4. CDR3 DNA sequence: TGTGCCAGCAGACAGACAGGGGCGAACACTGAAGCTTTCTTT. It specifies CASRQTGANTEAFF.

This clone is a singleton in its sample. V gene TRBV4-1 combines with J gene TRBJ2-5; D remains ambiguous. There are 13 residues in the CDR3. Germline V CDR1 and CDR2: MGHRA, YSYEKL. The germline V and J ends were trimmed by 0 bases and 9 bases, with 11 bases remaining between them. CDR3 sequence (DNA): TGCGCCAGCAGCCAAGATCCGGGTCAAGCCCAGTACTTC. Translated, it gives CASSQDPGQAQYF.

This clone was observed a few times. The rearrangement links TRBV11-2 to TRBJ1-1; D uncertain. Between the trimmed V and J ends, which lost 1 base and 5 bases, there was a span of 8 bases. The CDR3 covers 13 residues. Germline V gene data show CDR1 as SGHAT and CDR2 as FQNNGV. The CDR3 sequence is CASSLGTGTEAFF. As DNA, the CDR3 is TGTGCCAGCAGCTTAGGGACGGGAACTGAAGCTTTCTTT. Using reference TRBV11-2 and TRBJ1-1 for the parts outside the CDR3, the full variable domain is EAGVAQSPRYKIIEKRQSVAFWCNPISGHATLYWYQQILGQGPKLLIQFQNNGVVDDSQLPKDRFSAERLKGVDSTLKIQPAKLEDSAVYLCASSLGTGTEAFFGQGTRLTVV.

The V and J genes are TRBV9 and TRBJ2-7, with 9 bases identical to TRBD2. CDR1 SGDLS and CDR2 YYNGEE come from the germline V gene. Trimming took 7 bases from V and 7 from J; bases not matched to a gene: 9. The CDR3 is made up of 13 amino acids. The CDR3: CASSASGVSEQYF. The DNA for the CDR3 is TGTGCCAGCTCCGCTAGCGGGGTTAGTGAGCAGTACTTC.